A selection of T cell receptor beta chains follows, all from one sample in a study of cytomegalovirus exposure and HLA in healthy donors. Method: immunoSEQ multiplex PCR; TCRdb's copy keeps in-frame clones and lacks some. Of around 120,000 clones in the sample, approximately 87% are singletons; the top ten hold about 6.9%. The sequenced sample was PBMCs. These TCRs come from a woman aged 18-30 years in good health and CMV-seropositive. The CDR3 runs from the conserved cysteine through the conserved F or W. A D gene is named only where the DNA matches it firmly. Rows may omit the clone size; those that give it use once, few, many or a size class.

>TRBJ2-7|TRBV6-6|NA|NA
CASSYRDLNYEQYF
TGTGCCAGCAGTTACCGAGATCTTAACTACGAGCAGTACTTC
>TRBJ1-2|TRBV7-9|NA|NA
CASSLNLAGHTNYGYTF
TGTGCCAGCAGCTTAAATCTGGCGGGGCATACTAACTATGGCTACACCTTC
>TRBJ2-1|TRBV19|NA|NA
CASSHPPARGGNEQFF
TGTGCCAGTAGTCACCCCCCGGCTAGGGGGGGGAATGAGCAGTTCTTC
>TRBJ1-2|TRBV28|NA|NA
CASSLAAIYGYTF
TGTGCCAGCAGTTTGGCCGCCATCTATGGCTACACCTTC
>TRBJ1-3|TRBV18|NA|NA
CASSPNESGNTIYF
TGTGCCAGCTCACCCAATGAGAGCGGAAACACCATATATTTT
>TRBJ2-7|TRBV5-8|TRBD1|once
CASSRGGTGFYEQYF
TGTGCCAGCAGTAGGGGGGGGACAGGGTTCTACGAGCAGTACTTC
>TRBJ1-1|TRBV4-1|TRBD1|once
CASSLRGVTEAFF
TGCGCCAGCAGCCTCAGGGGGGTCACTGAAGCTTTCTTT
>TRBJ2-2|TRBV30|TRBD1|NA
CAWRGRGLDTGELFF
TGTGCCTGGAGGGGAAGGGGGCTGGACACCGGGGAGCTGTTTTTT
>TRBJ2-3|TRBV6-6|NA|NA
CASRSPLSTDTQYF
TGTGCCAGCCGTAGTCCCCTAAGCACAGATACGCAGTATTTT
>TRBJ2-2|TRBV7-6|TRBD2|NA
CASSWRAGARSPGELFF
TGTGCCAGCAGCTGGCGAGCGGGGGCTCGGTCCCCCGGGGAGCTGTTTTTT
>TRBJ1-1|TRBV7-9|NA|few
CASSPRSTGRDTEAFF
TGTGCCAGCAGCCCTCGTTCAACAGGGCGAGACACTGAAGCTTTCTTT
>TRBJ2-4|TRBV2|NA|NA
CASRDLGGRENIQYF
TGTGCCAGCAGGGACTTGGGGGGACGGGAAAACATTCAGTACTTC
>TRBJ2-2|TRBV7-9|TRBD2|NA
CASSSGLHSTGELFF
TGTGCCAGCAGCTCGGGACTACACTCCACCGGGGAGCTGTTTTTT
>TRBJ1-3|TRBV18|TRBD1|NA
CASSPRLLQGAAGNTIYF
TGTGCCAGCTCACCTCGCCTCTTACAGGGGGCCGCCGGAAACACCATATATTTT
>TRBJ1-1|TRBV14|TRBD1|NA
CASSQVAGGYTEAFF
TGTGCCAGCAGCCAAGTGGCAGGGGGATACACTGAAGCTTTCTTT
>TRBJ2-6|TRBV5-1|NA|NA
CASSLDRSAGANVLTF
TGCGCCAGCAGCTTGGACAGGTCCGCTGGGGCCAACGTCCTGACTTTC
>TRBJ1-4|TRBV11-3|NA|NA
CASSRFGRTTNEKLFF
TGTGCCAGCAGCCGATTCGGCAGGACAACTAATGAAAAACTGTTTTTT
>TRBJ2-1|TRBV5-8|NA|few
CASSFSRGSYNEQFF
TGTGCCAGCAGCTTCTCAAGAGGTTCCTACAATGAGCAGTTCTTC
>TRBJ1-1|TRBV9|TRBD1|NA
CASSPRTGITEAFF
TGTGCCAGCAGCCCCCGGACAGGGATCACTGAAGCTTTCTTT
>TRBJ2-3|TRBV7-2|TRBD2|NA
CASSGTSGTDTQYF
TGTGCCAGCAGCGGGACTAGTGGCACAGATACGCAGTATTTT
>TRBJ1-1|TRBV10-3|TRBD1|NA
CAISELQGQGRTEAFF
TGTGCCATCAGTGAACTCCAAGGACAGGGGCGAACTGAAGCTTTCTTT
>TRBJ1-1|TRBV29-1|NA|NA
CSVSPSYLGGLTEAFF
TGCAGCGTCTCCCCCTCATACCTGGGCGGGTTGACTGAAGCTTTCTTT
>TRBJ1-2|TRBV2|TRBD1|NA
CASSAEGAGGYTF
TGTGCCAGCAGCGCGGAGGGGGCAGGTGGCTACACCTTC
>TRBJ2-7|TRBV4-1|NA|NA
CASSLQQGSEQYF
TGCGCCAGCAGCCTCCAACAGGGATCCGAGCAGTACTTC
>TRBJ1-1|TRBV19|NA|NA
CASTLGGGSTEAFF
TGTGCCAGTACCCTGGGGGGGGGTAGCACTGAAGCTTTCTTT
>TRBJ1-4|TRBV30|TRBD1|NA
CAWSVQGAGEKLFF
TGTGCCTGGAGTGTACAGGGGGCAGGTGAAAAACTGTTTTTT
>TRBJ2-1|TRBV19|TRBD2|NA
CASSLMTAGLADEQFF
TGTGCCAGTAGTTTAATGACAGCGGGACTAGCTGATGAGCAGTTCTTC
>TRBJ1-1|TRBV30|TRBD1|NA
CAWSIGTGNTEAFF
TGTGCCTGGAGTATCGGGACAGGGAACACTGAAGCTTTCTTT
>TRBJ2-1|TRBV10-1|TRBD2|NA
CASSRGVYNEQFF
TGCGCCAGCAGTCGGGGGGTCTACAATGAGCAGTTCTTC